A selection of T cell receptor beta chains follows, all from one sample in a study of patients and donors after allogeneic stem cell transplantation. One entry per CDR3 protein, called by TCRdb with MiXCR from the RT-PCR reads. The table has approximately 220,000 distinct CDR3 sequences, more than 35% seen once. Sequencing input: blood, either unsorted or a sorted T cell fraction (not recorded which). These receptors originate from a human donor who was either an allogeneic HSCT recipient or a stem cell or donor lymphocyte infusion donor (not recorded which). It is not recorded whose cells these are; they may come from a transplant donor. CDR3s leave out the opening cysteine and the closing phenylalanine or tryptophan. D genes are given only for firm matches. The size entry is marked missing in some rows and otherwise reads once, few, many or a size class.

TRBJ1-5,many,TRBV20-1,-,SAGGQRDQPQH
TRBJ2-5,-,TRBV5-1,-,ASSLAGPQETQY
TRBJ1-1,few,TRBV20-1,-,SAKQGNTEAF
TRBJ2-1,-,TRBV27,TRBD1,ASSLSQWDSYNEQF
TRBJ1-4,-,TRBV18,-,ASSPWTEGEKLF
TRBJ2-5,-,TRBV7-8,-,ASSLTAETQY
TRBJ1-6,-,TRBV20-1,TRBD1,SAIGTVNSPLH
TRBJ2-5,-,TRBV5-6,TRBD2,ASSGGTSPQETQY
TRBJ1-1,once,TRBV19,-,ASSIFGGWNTEAF
TRBJ2-3,-,TRBV28,-,ASTPGPTDTQY
TRBJ1-2,-,TRBV18,TRBD1,ASSPTGTGVLNYGYT
TRBJ2-5,-,TRBV11-2,-,ASSPSLSKETQY
TRBJ1-1,few,TRBV7-2,-,ASSLFMVNTEAF
TRBJ2-5,-,TRBV12-3/TRBV12-4,-,ASSYRGGETQY
TRBJ1-5,-,TRBV7-9,-,ASSFRSNQPQH
TRBJ1-1,-,TRBV12-3/TRBV12-4,-,ASSLVIGAEAF
TRBJ2-1,-,TRBV5-1,TRBD2,ASSHPSGNSYNEQF
TRBJ1-2,-,TRBV12-3/TRBV12-4,-,ASTIGGPNSPYGYT
TRBJ1-5,-,TRBV12-3/TRBV12-4,-,ASRRYEGVNNQPQH
TRBJ2-7,-,TRBV28,-,ASSSPVVGGYEQY
TRBJ2-3,few,TRBV7-9,TRBD1,ASSSSFDRGTGDTQY
TRBJ2-1,-,TRBV5-6,-,ASSSPGRRAMYEQF
TRBJ1-1,-,TRBV7-9,-,ASSLVGRGNTEAF
TRBJ1-3,-,TRBV5-1,TRBD1,ASSSGQGGNTIY
TRBJ1-4,-,TRBV6-6,-,ASSYSREEKLF
TRBJ1-4,-,TRBV12-3/TRBV12-4,-,ASSFGGGRKKLF
TRBJ1-5,few,TRBV12-3/TRBV12-4,-,ASSLKQEYQPQH
TRBJ1-1,-,TRBV28,-,ASSPGGMDTEAF
TRBJ2-3,-,TRBV9,-,ASSEGDTQY
TRBJ1-2,few,TRBV28,TRBD1,ASSPSGTGLGYT
TRBJ2-3,-,TRBV10-3,-,AISGPRGDTQY
TRBJ1-1,few,TRBV6-5,-,ASSYRWRDTEAF
TRBJ1-6,-,TRBV20-1,-,SARDLQGANSPLH
TRBJ2-3,few,TRBV29-1,TRBD2,SVGTRTDTQY
TRBJ1-2,-,TRBV11-2,-,ASSPLRGRPYGYT
TRBJ2-1,few,TRBV29-1,-,SVPGLHSYNEQF
TRBJ1-2,few,TRBV6-5,TRBD1,ASRQGFSNYGYT
TRBJ2-3,many,TRBV5-6,-,ASSLIGTDTQY
TRBJ2-7,-,TRBV12-3/TRBV12-4,-,ASSLASREQY
TRBJ2-2,-,TRBV5-8,TRBD1,ASSSGTGMITGELF
TRBJ1-2,-,TRBV10-3,-,AISVGQGHGYT
TRBJ2-5,-,TRBV9,TRBD2,ASSVAPSGGSETQY
TRBJ2-1,-,TRBV5-1,-,ASSLEGRGNEQF
TRBJ1-1,-,TRBV5-1,-,ASSPGRRTINTEAF
TRBJ1-1,-,TRBV12-3/TRBV12-4,-,ASSRRGLNTEAF
TRBJ2-5,-,TRBV7-9,-,ASSLNGGEAGETQY
TRBJ1-1,-,TRBV28,TRBD1,ASGRGDRESSEAF